This TCR beta chain was captured in a study of shared clonotypes between healthy human individuals. TCRdb keeps only in-frame clones here, not all; method: immunoSEQ multiplex PCR. The sample records fewer than 3 million clones, around 93% being singletons. Losses at the gene ends were 4 bases for V and 7 bases for J; bases not matched to a gene: 11. The germline V gene encodes CDR1 SNHLY and CDR2 FYNNEI. This CDR3 has 15 residues. This clone appeared once. The sequenced material came from naive CD4+ T cells from PBMCs. Subset defined: CD45RA+ positively selected. The chain joins TRBV2 to TRBJ2-7, with TRBD1 identical over 9 bases. The sequence derives from a man in his late teens or twenties in good health. Some clones in this sample may be carry-over from other donors' samples. This CDR3 is CASSGRDRATGEQYF. The CDR3 bases are TGTGCCAGCAGTGGGCGGGACAGGGCGACGGGGGAGCAGTACTTC.